The next 9 T cell receptor beta chains were all read from a single sample in a study of control samples from healthy donors and cancer patients. Data came from immunoSEQ multiplex PCR; TCRdb stores just in-frame clones and leaves some out. The data contain roughly 140,000 clones, 89% of them singletons. The sample was blood. Source of these receptors: a man aged 25 to 45 in good health.

The V call is TRBV4-1, the J call TRBJ2-6; 8 nucleotides line up with TRBD2. Germline loops: CDR1 MGHRA, CDR2 YSYEKL. With 2 bases clipped from V and 0 bases from J, the junction kept 12 bases outside the gene matches. The CDR3 runs 20 residues. The CDR3 region is CASSQYPGAGVGSGANVLTF. In DNA form, the CDR3 reads TGCGCCAGCAGCCAATACCCCGGAGCGGGAGTTGGCTCTGGGGCCAACGTCCTGACTTTC.

This chain uses TRBV13 with TRBJ2-7; D might be TRBD1 or TRBD2, each matching 5 bases. The CDR3 is 16 residues long. Germline CDR1 reads PRHDT; CDR2 reads FYEKMQ (reference sequence). Trimming left V 3 bases short and J 7 bases short, with 22 bases between. The CDR3 loop reads CASSFGVSGAPREQYF. The CDR3 bases are TGTGCCAGCAGCTTCGGGGTGAGTGGGGCCCCTCGTGAGCAGTACTTC.

V gene TRBV19 combines with J gene TRBJ1-3; 8 bases map to TRBD1. The CDR3 runs to 14 residues. Trimming took 5 bases from V and 5 from J; bases not matched to a gene: 5. Germline CDR1 reads LNHDA; CDR2 reads SQIVND (reference sequence). This CDR3 is CASSPGQGRNTIYF. CDR3 DNA sequence: TGTGCCAGTAGTCCAGGACAGGGTCGAAACACCATATATTTT.

This chain uses TRBV7-2 with TRBJ2-2; D remains unclear. Germline CDR1 reads SGHTA; CDR2 reads FQGNSA. The germline V and J ends were trimmed by 3 bases and 0 bases, with 8 bases remaining between them. CDR3 length: 15 amino acids. The CDR3 is CASSFNRPNTGELFF. The CDR3 nucleotides are TGTGCCAGCAGCTTTAATCGTCCGAACACCGGGGAGCTGTTTTTT.

Turning to this clone: Distinct nucleotide sequences in the sample also encode this CDR3. V and J are TRBV5-6 and TRBJ1-1; D remains ambiguous. The CDR3 runs 11 residues. CDR1 and CDR2 from the germline V gene are SGHDT and YYEEEE. Trimming shortened V by 2 bases and J by 5 bases, and 4 bases separated the two germline ends. CDR3 coding DNA: TGTGCCAGCAGCTTCGGAACTGAAGCTTTCTTT. Its protein product is CASSFGTEAFF.

The J gene is TRBJ2-3, the V gene TRBV3-1 (or the pseudogene TRBV3-2); D may be TRBD2 (6 bases). V was cut by 1 base and J by 1 base, with 12 bases left in between. The CDR3 spans 16 residues. CDR1 is LGHDT and CDR2 is YNNKEL in the germline V gene (reference sequence). CDR3 DNA: TGTGCCAGCAGCCAAGTGACGCGGGAAGGCACAGATACGCAGTATTTT. It codes for CASSQVTREGTDTQYF.

The chain is built from TRBV7-8 and TRBJ2-7; possibly TRBD1 or TRBD2 for D (5 bases each). The V gene's germline CDR1 is SGHVS and CDR2 FQNEAQ. Trimming cost V 0 bases and J 5 bases, with 8 bases left between them. The CDR3 contains 13 residues. The CDR3 here is CASSLAMGDEQYF. In nucleotides, the CDR3 is TGTGCCAGCAGCTTAGCGATGGGGGACGAGCAGTACTTC.

The chain couples TRBV5-6 to TRBJ1-1; no definite D call. CDR1 is SGHDT and CDR2 is YYEEEE in the germline V gene. V dropped 4 bases and J dropped 1 base, with 20 bases sitting between them. The CDR3 runs 17 residues. The DNA for the CDR3 is TGTGCCAGCAGCCCAACCCTCCCCACCGGACGGAACACTGAAGCTTTCTTT. This translates into CASSPTLPTGRNTEAFF.

On this clone itself: Other DNA sequences in this sample translate to the same CDR3. The V gene is TRBV7-2, the J gene TRBJ2-2; perhaps TRBD2 as D (6 bases). In germline, CDR1 is SGHTA, CDR2 FQGNSA. V lost 3 bases and J 1 base, leaving 9 bases between the germline ends. The CDR3 extends over 15 amino acids. The CDR3 DNA reads as TGTGCCAGCAGCTTGTTGGGGGGGAACACCGGGGAGCTGTTTTTT. Its translation is CASSLLGGNTGELFF.